A single sample gave rise to the 23 T cell receptor beta chains below, sequenced in a study of shared clonotypes between healthy human individuals. The protocol was immunoSEQ multiplex PCR, while the TCRdb copy is restricted to in-frame clones and leaves out a portion. The profile covers about 2.4 million clones, with 80% to 95% appearing a single time and 0.35% to 0.45% taken by the ten largest. The sequencing sample was made of naive CD4+ T cells from PBMCs. As for subset: CD45RA+ positively selected. Receptor source: a man aged 18 to 30 in good health. Some clones in this sample may be carry-over from other donors' samples.

The chain carries TRBV29-1 and TRBJ2-5; 11 bases map to TRBD2. The CDR3 has 16 amino acids. Germline CDR1 and CDR2: SQVTM and ANQGSEA. V lost 4 bases and J lost 5; bases outside the gene matches: 12. CDR3 DNA sequence: TGCAGCGTTGTGGGTGACTCTAGCGGGGGGTATGAGACCCAGTACTTC. Encoded protein: CSVVGDSSGGYETQYF.

The chain links TRBV4-3 to TRBJ2-3; TRBD2 aligns across 10 bases. The CDR3 covers 19 residues. Trimming took 4 bases from V and 0 from J; bases not matched to a gene: 13. Per the germline V gene, CDR1 is LGHNA and CDR2 is YSLEER. The CDR3 DNA reads as TGCGCCAGCAGCCGCAAGATAGGGGCTAGCGGGAGTAGCACAGATACGCAGTATTTT. As protein: CASSRKIGASGSSTDTQYF.

CDR3 residues: CASSRTGGAGAYEQYF. CDR3 sequence (DNA): TGTGCCAGCAGTCGTACAGGGGGCGCGGGGGCCTACGAGCAGTACTTC. The chain is built from TRBV2 and TRBJ2-7; 9 nucleotides match TRBD1. With 5 bases clipped from V and 2 bases from J, the junction kept 10 bases outside the gene matches. Germline V gene data show CDR1 as SNHLY and CDR2 as FYNNEI. This CDR3 has 16 amino acids.

The chain is built from TRBV30 and TRBJ1-1; 10 bases line up with TRBD1. V gave up 5 bases and J gave up 11 bases; unmatched junction bases: 14. The CDR3 is 14 amino acids. CDR1 GTSNPN and CDR2 SVGIG come from the germline V gene (reference sequence). CDR3 loop: CAWHFGGQGFGAFF. CDR3 coding DNA: TGTGCCTGGCATTTTGGGGGACAGGGGTTTGGGGCTTTCTTT.

The gene calls are TRBV7-9 and TRBJ1-2; 8 nucleotides agree with TRBD1. This CDR3 is 13 amino acids long. The trim removed 3 bases at V and 9 bases at J, leaving 6 bases unmatched. CDR1 is SEHNR and CDR2 is FQNEAQ in the germline V gene (reference sequence). CDR3 loop: CASSFRTGNRYTF. The DNA of the CDR3 is TGTGCCAGCAGCTTCCGGACAGGGAATCGCTACACCTTC.

The chain uses TRBV18 and TRBJ1-1, with D possibly TRBD1 on 5 matching bases. The V gene's germline CDR1 is KGHSH and CDR2 LQKENI. CDR3 size: 16 residues. V was pared by 0 bases and J by 7 bases, with 18 bases between. The CDR3 loop is CASSPPEGLESSEAFF. The DNA of the CDR3 is TGTGCCAGCTCACCACCCGAGGGACTCGAATCCAGTGAAGCTTTCTTT.

In this sample, this clone turned up once. J is TRBJ2-7 and V is TRBV5-4, with 9 bases aligning to TRBD1. Trimming cost V 5 bases and J 4 bases; bases outside gene matches: 7. CDR3 size: 14 residues. Germline CDR1 is SGHNT and CDR2 is YYREEE (reference sequence). CDR3 loop: CASRRQGERYEQYF. CDR3 DNA: TGTGCCAGCAGAAGACAGGGGGAGCGTTACGAGCAGTACTTC.

The chain carries TRBV2 and TRBJ1-4, with TRBD1 matching over 9 bases. CDR1 and CDR2 (germline): SNHLY, FYNNEI. J gave up 6 bases and V 1 base, and 15 bases lay outside the gene matches. This CDR3 spans 19 amino acids. In DNA, the CDR3 is TGTGCCAGCAGTGAAGGGGTCTCCGGGGGGACAGGGAGGTATGAAAAACTGTTTTTT. The encoded protein is CASSEGVSGGTGRYEKLFF.

The chain couples TRBV14 to TRBJ2-1; TRBD2 matches 11 bases. This CDR3 spans 17 amino acids. With V trimmed by 4 bases and J by 0 bases, 5 bases remained unmatched. Germline V gene data show CDR1 as SGHDN and CDR2 as FVKESK. The CDR3 DNA is TGTGCCAGCAGCCCACTGGGACTAGCGGACTCCTACAATGAGCAGTTCTTC. It yields the protein CASSPLGLADSYNEQFF.

As to this clone: Other nucleotide sequences in the sample specify the same CDR3. The chain employs TRBV5-1 and TRBJ1-6, with D tentatively TRBD1 (5 bases). Germline loops: CDR1 SGHRS, CDR2 YFSETQ. Trimming stripped 2 bases from V and 9 bases from J, with 12 bases between. The CDR3 length is 14 residues. The CDR3 DNA reads as TGCGCCAGCAGCTTAGCAGGGTTGGGTTCACCCCTCCACTTT. Translating gives CASSLAGLGSPLHF.

The rearrangement links TRBV4-2 to TRBJ1-3; D may be TRBD1 (5 bases). V lost 0 bases and J lost 2, with 23 bases in between. The CDR3 is made up of 20 amino acids. CDR1 is LGHNA, CDR2 YNFKEQ, per germline. For the CDR3, the DNA is TGTGCCAGCAGCCAAGAGGGGCTTGTGAGGTACATCCCTGCTGGAAACACCATATATTTT. This sequence encodes CASSQEGLVRYIPAGNTIYF.

A remark on this clone: The sample holds other DNA sequences that translate to the same CDR3. V is TRBV5-1 and J is TRBJ2-5; TRBD2 matches 14 bases. Germline V gene sequence: CDR1 SGHRS, CDR2 YFSETQ. The V and J ends lost 4 bases and 4 bases, in that order; junction bases with no gene match: 3. The CDR3 extends over 15 amino acids. The CDR3 here is CASSPGLAGGETQYF. DNA for the CDR3: TGCGCCAGCAGCCCCGGACTAGCGGGAGGAGAGACCCAGTACTTC.

V is TRBV7-9 and J is TRBJ1-1; D unclear. V lost 5 bases and J lost 3, with 10 bases in between. CDR1 is SEHNR, CDR2 FQNEAQ, per germline (reference sequence). The length of the CDR3 is 13 residues. DNA of the CDR3: TGTGCCAGCAGCCCACGCCTGGACACTGAAGCTTTCTTT. It encodes CASSPRLDTEAFF.

The chain has TRBV11-3 and TRBJ2-6, with TRBD2 matching over 8 bases. The V gene end was trimmed by 5 bases and the J gene end by 0 bases; junction bases not matched to a gene: 12. CDR1 and CDR2 from the germline V gene are SGHNT and YENEEA. The CDR3 contains 19 residues. The CDR3 is CASSRPPGGTSSGANVLTF. DNA for the CDR3: TGTGCCAGCAGCCGACCCCCGGGGGGGACCTCCTCTGGGGCCAACGTCCTGACTTTC.

This clone was counted once. The chain recombines TRBV5-4 with TRBJ2-5, with no clear D. The germline V gene encodes CDR1 SGHNT and CDR2 YYREEE (reference sequence). The V end lost 3 bases, the J end lost 1 base, and 10 bases lay between the germline ends. This CDR3 has 14 amino acids. This chain's CDR3 is CASSSTDAQETQYF. Here the CDR3 DNA reads TGTGCCAGCAGCTCGACTGATGCCCAAGAGACCCAGTACTTC.

The chain combines TRBV28 with TRBJ2-1; possible D gene TRBD1, 6 bases. Germline V gives CDR1 MDHEN, CDR2 SYDVKM. This CDR3 contains 16 residues. Trimming pared 10 bases from V and 0 bases from J, leaving 19 bases between. The CDR3 loop reads CATTPPGVASYNEQFF. CDR3 coding DNA: TGTGCCACCACTCCTCCAGGGGTAGCCTCCTACAATGAGCAGTTCTTC.

J is TRBJ2-2 and V is TRBV29-1; D call uncertain. CDR3 length equals 12 residues. Germline values: CDR1 SQVTM, CDR2 ANQGSEA. Trimming took off 3 bases at V and 5 bases at J, with 7 bases between the two ends. The chain's CDR3 is CSVDMGTGELFF. Here the CDR3 DNA reads TGCAGCGTTGACATGGGGACCGGGGAGCTGTTTTTT.

This sequence joins TRBV5-1 and TRBJ2-5; tentatively, D is TRBD1 (5 bases). Germline-derived CDR1 and CDR2 are SGHRS and YFSETQ. Trimming pared 0 bases from V and 8 bases from J, leaving 20 bases between. The CDR3 is made up of 16 amino acids. CDR3 sequence (DNA): TGCGCCAGCAGCTTGGCTGGGGCTATAGTGGGTACAACCCAGTACTTC. Protein: CASSLAGAIVGTTQYF.

Details on this clone: The same CDR3 is also encoded by other DNA sequences in this sample. The V call is TRBV5-1, the J call TRBJ2-3; D is uncertain. The CDR3 loop spans 14 amino acids. Trimming took off 4 bases at V and 1 base at J, with 10 bases between the two ends. The V gene's germline CDR1 is SGHRS and CDR2 YFSETQ. CDR3 coding DNA: TGCGCCAGCAGCCCACTCGCGGGCACAGATACGCAGTATTTT. Translation: CASSPLAGTDTQYF.

The gene calls are TRBV28 and TRBJ2-1; TRBD2 agrees at 10 bases. V lost 4 bases and J lost 8; bases outside the gene matches: 8. The CDR3 runs to 15 residues. The V gene's germline CDR1 is MDHEN and CDR2 SYDVKM. For the CDR3, the DNA is TGTGCCAGCAGTTCCACTAGCGGGAATCTCTATGAGCAGTTCTTC. Its protein product is CASSSTSGNLYEQFF.

The genes are TRBV18 and TRBJ1-1; weak D call: TRBD1 (5 bases). Trimming stripped 5 bases from V and 5 bases from J, with 24 bases between. The CDR3 totals 17 residues. Germline CDR1 and CDR2: KGHSH and LQKENI. The chain's CDR3 is CASSSQGGIPGGTEAFF. The CDR3 DNA is TGTGCCAGCTCAAGCCAGGGTGGGATCCCTGGCGGGACTGAAGCTTTCTTT. Full variable domain (rest looked up from reference TRBV18 and TRBJ1-1): NAGVMQNPRHLVRRRGQEARLRCSPMKGHSHVYWYRQLPEEGLKFMVYLQKENIIDESGMPKERFSAEFPKEGPSILRIQQVVRGDSAAYFCASSSQGGIPGGTEAFFGQGTRLTVV.

This clone is a singleton in its sample. V and J are TRBV7-2 and TRBJ2-5; no reliable D call. This CDR3 comprises 13 residues. From germline, CDR1 is SGHTA and CDR2 FQGNSA. V was shortened by 5 bases and J by 5 bases, with 12 bases between the two germline ends. CDR3 in DNA: TGTGCCAGCAGCCGCGCTTACGGGGAGACCCAGTACTTC. Its protein is CASSRAYGETQYF.

V is TRBV19 and J is TRBJ1-5; D gene uncertain. This CDR3 is 13 amino acids long. Germline V lookup: CDR1 LNHDA, CDR2 SQIVND (reference sequence). V lost 9 bases and J lost 1, with 10 bases in between. DNA of the CDR3: TGTGCCAGCGGAGACTTGAGCAATCAGCCCCAGCATTTT. Translating it yields CASGDLSNQPQHF. Complete variable domain (other parts from reference TRBV19 and TRBJ1-5): DGGITQSPKYLFRKEGQNVTLSCEQNLNHDAMYWYRQDPGQGLRLIYYSQIVNDFQKGDIAEGYSVSREKKESFPLTVTSAQKNPTAFYLCASGDLSNQPQHFGDGTRLSIL.